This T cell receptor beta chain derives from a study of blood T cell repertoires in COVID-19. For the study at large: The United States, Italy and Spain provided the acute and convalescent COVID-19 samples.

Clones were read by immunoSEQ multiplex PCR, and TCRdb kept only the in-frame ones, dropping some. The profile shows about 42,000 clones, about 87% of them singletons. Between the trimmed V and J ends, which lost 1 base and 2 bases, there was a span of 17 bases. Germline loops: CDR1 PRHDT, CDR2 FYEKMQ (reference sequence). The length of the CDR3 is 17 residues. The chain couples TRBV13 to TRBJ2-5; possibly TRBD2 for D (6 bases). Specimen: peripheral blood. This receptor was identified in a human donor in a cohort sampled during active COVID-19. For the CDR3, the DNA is TGTGCCAGCAGCTTAGTCGGGTTAGGCGGGGATCAAGAGACCCAGTACTTC. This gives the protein CASSLVGLGGDQETQYF.